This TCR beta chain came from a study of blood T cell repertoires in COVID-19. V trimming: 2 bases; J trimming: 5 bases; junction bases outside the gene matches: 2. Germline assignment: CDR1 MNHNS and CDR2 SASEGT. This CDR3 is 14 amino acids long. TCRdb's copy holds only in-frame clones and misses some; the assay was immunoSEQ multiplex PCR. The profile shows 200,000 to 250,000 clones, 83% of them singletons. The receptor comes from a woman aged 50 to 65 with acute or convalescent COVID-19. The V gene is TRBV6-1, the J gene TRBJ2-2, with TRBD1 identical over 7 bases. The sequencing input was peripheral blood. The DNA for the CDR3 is TGTGCCAGCAGTGAAACAGGGGTAACCGGGGAGCTGTTTTTT. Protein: CASSETGVTGELFF.